One and the same sample provided the 21 T cell receptor beta chains below, sequenced in a study of technical replicates of blood from a few donors. The data were produced by immunoSEQ multiplex PCR, yet TCRdb's version contains in-frame clones alone and is incomplete. The repertoire has approximately 59,000 clones, 86% of them found once; the top ten carry approximately 4.7%. Sequencing was performed on PBMCs. Source of these receptors: a human donor in good health. Some clones in this sample may be carry-over from other donors' samples.

The CDR3 region is CASSLEGAGVYEQYF. The CDR3 nucleotides are TGTGCCAGCAGCTTAGAGGGAGCGGGAGTCTACGAGCAGTACTTC. The V call is TRBV7-2, the J call TRBJ2-7, with TRBD2 matching 8 bases. The V segment lost 1 base and the J segment 3 bases; nucleotides outside the gene matches: 5. Germline lookup yields CDR1 SGHTA and CDR2 FQGNSA. CDR3 length equals 15 residues. Complete variable domain (other parts from reference TRBV7-2 and TRBJ2-7): GAGVSQSPSNKVTEKGKDVELRCDPISGHTALYWYRQSLGQGLEFLIYFQGNSAPDKSGLPSDRFSAERTGGSVSTLTIQRTQQEDSAVYLCASSLEGAGVYEQYFGPGTRLTVT.

The V gene is TRBV4-1, the J gene TRBJ2-6, with TRBD2 matching 7 bases. With V trimmed by 1 base and J by 0 bases, 6 bases remained unmatched. CDR3 length: 18 amino acids. CDR1 and CDR2 (germline): MGHRA, YSYEKL. The CDR3 sequence: CASSQAGGGLSGANVLTF. The CDR3 nucleotides read TGCGCCAGCAGCCAAGCTGGGGGGGGACTCTCTGGGGCCAACGTCCTGACTTTC.

The J gene is TRBJ1-1, the V gene TRBV18; 9 bases map to TRBD1. Germline V lookup: CDR1 KGHSH, CDR2 LQKENI. The CDR3 totals 14 residues. Trimming at V came to 5 bases and at J to 6 bases, leaving 7 bases not matched to a gene. CDR3 amino acids: CASSRQGGNAEAFF. The CDR3 region has the DNA TGTGCCAGCTCAAGACAGGGGGGTAATGCTGAAGCTTTCTTT.

The chain uses TRBV5-1 and TRBJ1-2, with D tentatively TRBD1 (5 bases). The CDR3 is 13 residues long. Germline V gene lookup returns CDR1 SGHRS and CDR2 YFSETQ. Trimming cost V 4 bases and J 4 bases, with 11 bases left between them. The CDR3 sequence: CASSPGEGYGYTF. CDR3 bases: TGCGCCAGCAGCCCGGGGGAGGGCTATGGCTACACCTTC.

This chain connects TRBV7-7 to TRBJ2-2, with 8 bases that match TRBD2. Per the germline V gene, CDR1 is SSHAT and CDR2 is FNYEAQ (reference sequence). The CDR3 consists of 18 residues. The J segment lost 2 bases and the V segment lost 1 base, leaving 9 bases of the junction unmatched. This CDR3 is CASSLDTQREFNTGELFF. The CDR3 region has the DNA TGTGCCAGCAGCTTAGATACCCAGCGGGAGTTCAACACCGGGGAGCTGTTTTTT.

This clone occurred a few times. V usage is TRBV9 and J usage is TRBJ1-4; D ambiguous. The CDR3 length is 15 residues. CDR1 is SGDLS, CDR2 YYNGEE, per germline. Trimming removed 7 bases at V and 0 bases at J, with 13 bases between. The CDR3 loop is CASAPQVATNEKLFF. In DNA form, the CDR3 reads TGTGCCAGCGCACCCCAGGTTGCAACTAATGAAAAACTGTTTTTT.

The chain uses TRBV6-1 and TRBJ2-7, with TRBD2 matching over 15 bases. Germline values: CDR1 MNHNS, CDR2 SASEGT. With V trimmed by 2 bases and J by 3 bases, 5 bases remained unmatched. This CDR3 region has 17 residues. The CDR3 here is CASSERRGLAGGYEQYF. As DNA, the CDR3 is TGTGCCAGCAGTGAAAGGAGGGGACTAGCGGGAGGCTACGAGCAGTACTTC.

J is TRBJ2-1 and V is TRBV7-9; 10 nucleotides match TRBD2. The CDR3 runs to 16 residues. Germline V gene data show CDR1 as SEHNR and CDR2 as FQNEAQ (reference sequence). J gave up 5 bases and V 3 bases, and 7 bases lay outside the gene matches. CDR3 bases: TGTGCCAGCAGCTTGTTAGGACTAGCGGACAACAATGAGCAGTTCTTC. This gives the protein CASSLLGLADNNEQFF.

V usage is TRBV5-1 and J usage is TRBJ1-4; TRBD1 is a possible D gene (6 bases). CDR3 length equals 14 residues. Germline V lookup: CDR1 SGHRS, CDR2 YFSETQ. Trimming shortened V by 2 bases and J by 4 bases, and 9 bases separated the two germline ends. The CDR3 loop reads CASSLQGNNEKLFF. CDR3 DNA: TGCGCCAGCAGCTTACAGGGAAATAATGAAAAACTGTTTTTT.

The chain links TRBV4-1 to TRBJ2-1; the D is unclear. V was cut by 3 bases and J by 10 bases, with 7 bases left in between. There are 11 residues in the CDR3. Germline-derived CDR1 and CDR2 are MGHRA and YSYEKL. As DNA, the CDR3 is TGCGCCAGCAGCCAGATGGAGGAGCAGTTCTTC. This translates into CASSQMEEQFF.

The chain couples TRBV4-3 to TRBJ2-3, with D maybe TRBD1 (5 bases). The CDR3 extends over 16 amino acids. Trimming took 1 base from V and 5 from J, leaving 16 bases between them. CDR1 is LGHNA, CDR2 YSLEER, per germline. The DNA for the CDR3 is TGCGCCAGCAGCCAAGGTGTGGCGCGACAGAAAGATACGCAGTATTTT. It codes for CASSQGVARQKDTQYF.

This clone appeared a single time. This sequence joins TRBV10-3 and TRBJ2-1; 8 nucleotides line up with TRBD2. Germline V gene data show CDR1 as ENHRY and CDR2 as SYGVKD. The CDR3 covers 16 residues. The V gene end was trimmed by 8 bases and the J gene end by 6 bases; junction bases not matched to a gene: 15. CDR3: CAIGGAAGGRGNEQFF. CDR3 nucleotides: TGTGCCATCGGAGGAGCGGCGGGAGGAAGAGGCAATGAGCAGTTCTTC.

The J gene is TRBJ2-7, the V gene TRBV18, with D tentatively TRBD2 (6 bases). Germline V gene sequence: CDR1 KGHSH, CDR2 LQKENI. The CDR3 runs to 13 residues. V was shortened by 3 bases and J by 4 bases, with 10 bases between the two germline ends. The CDR3 region is CASSPPGRYEQYF. The CDR3 DNA follows: TGTGCCAGCTCACCCCCAGGGAGGTACGAGCAGTACTTC.

This clone was seen only a few times. The chain is built from TRBV6-5 and TRBJ2-1; D might be TRBD1 (6 bases). This CDR3 has 15 residues. Germline V CDR1 and CDR2: MNHEY, SVGAGI. V dropped 2 bases and J dropped 2 bases, with 10 bases sitting between them. CDR3 DNA: TGTGCCAGCAGTTACGCAGGGGCCGCCTACAATGAGCAGTTCTTC. This encodes CASSYAGAAYNEQFF.

J is TRBJ2-5 and V is TRBV28; no firm D call. The germline CDR1 and CDR2 sequences are MDHEN and SYDVKM. Deletions cut 6 bases from V and 2 bases from J, with 4 bases between. The CDR3 has 11 amino acids. The CDR3: CASRTQETQYF. CDR3 DNA: TGTGCCAGCAGAACACAAGAGACCCAGTACTTC.

This clone was seen a handful of times. V gene TRBV6-4 combines with J gene TRBJ1-6; no clear D gene. The V end was cut by 0 bases, the J end by 7 bases, with 4 bases between. Germline V CDR1 and CDR2: MRHNA, SNTAGT. The CDR3 is 13 amino acids. CDR3 nucleotides: TGTGCCAGCAGTGACTCTGCGAATTCACCCCTCCACTTT. This codes for CASSDSANSPLHF.

This clone appeared once. V and J are TRBV6-1 and TRBJ2-7; D is possibly TRBD1 (5 bases). Germline V gene lookup returns CDR1 MNHNS and CDR2 SASEGT. V lost 1 base and J 9 bases, leaving 16 bases between the germline ends. The length of the CDR3 is 14 residues. The chain's CDR3 is CASSEGGQTEMQYF. CDR3 DNA sequence: TGTGCCAGCAGTGAAGGGGGCCAGACCGAGATGCAGTACTTC.

This clone was counted once. The chain joins TRBV25-1 to TRBJ2-1, with 10 bases aligning to TRBD2. After removal of 3 bases from V and 5 bases from J, the junction contained 7 bases not matched to a gene. The germline V gene has CDR1 MGHDK and CDR2 SYGVNS. The CDR3 runs to 16 residues. The CDR3 DNA reads TGTGCCAGCAGTGAGTATAGCGGGAGGAGGAACAATGAGCAGTTCTTC. This encodes CASSEYSGRRNNEQFF.

The chain is built from TRBV7-3 and TRBJ1-6; 9 bases are a match to TRBD1. This CDR3 is 16 amino acids long. The trim removed 5 bases at V and 0 bases at J, leaving 2 bases unmatched. Germline lookup yields CDR1 SGHTA and CDR2 FQGTGA. CDR3 residues: CASSQTGGSYNSPLHF. The CDR3 DNA reads TGTGCCAGCAGCCAGACAGGGGGCTCCTATAATTCACCCCTCCACTTT.

V usage is TRBV2 and J usage is TRBJ2-3, with 12 bases matching TRBD2. The CDR3 has 15 residues. The junction had 4 bases not matched to a gene; V was cut back by 6 bases and J by 3 bases. Germline V gene lookup returns CDR1 SNHLY and CDR2 FYNNEI. As DNA, the CDR3 is TGTGCCAGCAGACCCGGGACTAGCGGGACAGATACGCAGTATTTT. Translation: CASRPGTSGTDTQYF.

The sample holds a few counts of this clone. The rearrangement links TRBV6-1 to TRBJ1-4; D unresolved. The CDR3 is 12 amino acids. CDR1 and CDR2 from the germline V gene are MNHNS and SASEGT. V lost 11 bases and J lost 5, with 12 bases in between. CDR3 protein: CADRRANEKLFF. The CDR3 nucleotides are TGTGCCGACCGGCGGGCAAATGAAAAACTGTTTTTT.